Sequencing of this T cell receptor (beta chain) was carried out in a study of T cells in Graves' hyperthyroidism and ophthalmopathy. Overall study results and limits: Model-based prediction identified ophthalmopathy a median roughly 5.9 months prior to its onset.

Pregnant or lactating patients were excluded, as were those with uncontrolled infection or other autoimmune disease. Clinical symptoms, serum thyroxine, TRAb, thyroid ultrasound and orbital computed tomography informed diagnoses. Any symptoms of ophthalmopathy came after the first hyperthyroidism diagnosis, from which the blood sample dates. RNA transcripts served as the template for amplifying TCR beta CDR3 regions. With the HTBI primer set, the TCR CDR3 went through a first round of RT-PCR. TCRdb reprocessed the multiplex PCR reads with MiXCR, giving one entry per CDR3 protein. This table holds some 270,000 distinct CDR3 sequences, about 14% found once. CDR1 is LNHDA, CDR2 SQIVND, per germline (reference sequence). Trimming took off 10 bases at V and 1 base at J, with 14 bases between the two ends. The CDR3 is 14 residues long. There are a few counts of this clonotype. Its antigen is currently unknown.

The sequenced material came from blood. The TCR comes from a woman in her thirties with Graves' hyperthyroidism that later progressed to Graves' ophthalmopathy. The V gene is TRBV19, the J gene TRBJ1-5, with D possibly being TRBD1 (6 bases). The CDR3 protein is CATEGGRSNQPQHF. The CDR3 bases are TGTGCCACCGAAGGGGGGCGGAGCAATCAGCCCCAGCATTTT.